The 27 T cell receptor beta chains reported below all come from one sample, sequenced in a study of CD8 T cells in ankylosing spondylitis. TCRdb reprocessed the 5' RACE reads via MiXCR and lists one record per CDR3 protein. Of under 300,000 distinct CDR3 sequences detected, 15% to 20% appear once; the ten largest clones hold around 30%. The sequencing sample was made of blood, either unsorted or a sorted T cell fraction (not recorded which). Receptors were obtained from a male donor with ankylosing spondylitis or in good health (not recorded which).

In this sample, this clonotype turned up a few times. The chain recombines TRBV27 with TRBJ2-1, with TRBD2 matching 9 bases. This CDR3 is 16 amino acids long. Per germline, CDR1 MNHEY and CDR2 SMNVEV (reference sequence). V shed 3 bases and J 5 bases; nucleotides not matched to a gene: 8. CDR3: CASSFQLAGGNNEQFF. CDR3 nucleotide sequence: TGTGCCAGCAGTTTCCAACTAGCGGGCGGAAACAATGAGCAGTTCTTC.

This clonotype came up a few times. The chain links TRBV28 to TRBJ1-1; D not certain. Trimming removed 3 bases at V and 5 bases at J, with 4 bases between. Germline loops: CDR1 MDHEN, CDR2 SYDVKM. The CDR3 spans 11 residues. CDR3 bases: TGTGCCAGCAGTTTTTATACTGAAGCTTTCTTT. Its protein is CASSFYTEAFF. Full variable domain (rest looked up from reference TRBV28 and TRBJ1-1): DVKVTQSSRYLVKRTGEKVFLECVQDMDHENMFWYRQDPGLGLRLIYFSYDVKMKEKGDIPEGYSVSREKKERFSLILESASTNQTSMYLCASSFYTEAFFGQGTRLTVV.

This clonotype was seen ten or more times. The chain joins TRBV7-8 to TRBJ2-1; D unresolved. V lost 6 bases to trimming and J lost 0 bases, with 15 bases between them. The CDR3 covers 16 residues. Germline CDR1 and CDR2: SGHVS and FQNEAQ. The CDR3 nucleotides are TGTGCCAGCAGTCATGGGGTCTTTGACTCCTACAATGAGCAGTTCTTC. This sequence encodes CASSHGVFDSYNEQFF.

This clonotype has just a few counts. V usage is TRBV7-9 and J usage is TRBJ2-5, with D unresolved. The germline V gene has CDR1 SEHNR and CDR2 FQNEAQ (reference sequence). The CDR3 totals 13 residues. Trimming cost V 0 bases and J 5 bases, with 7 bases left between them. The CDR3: CASSLAGKETQYF. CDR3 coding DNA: TGTGCCAGCAGCTTAGCGGGGAAGGAGACCCAGTACTTC. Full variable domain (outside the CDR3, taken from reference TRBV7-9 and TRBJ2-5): DTGVSQNPRHKITKRGQNVTFRCDPISEHNRLYWYRQTLGQGPEFLTYFQNEAQLEKSRLLSDRFSAERPKGSFSTLEIQRTEQGDSAMYLCASSLAGKETQYFGPGTRLLVL.

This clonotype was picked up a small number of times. The CDR3 spells CSARDLGLAGGPGETQYF. The CDR3, as DNA: TGCAGTGCTAGAGATCTGGGACTAGCGGGAGGGCCGGGGGAGACCCAGTACTTC. This sequence joins TRBV20-1 and TRBJ2-5; the match to TRBD2 covers 16 bases. V shed 0 bases and J 5 bases; nucleotides not matched to a gene: 9. Germline values: CDR1 DFQATT, CDR2 SNEGSKA (reference sequence). This CDR3 region has 18 residues.

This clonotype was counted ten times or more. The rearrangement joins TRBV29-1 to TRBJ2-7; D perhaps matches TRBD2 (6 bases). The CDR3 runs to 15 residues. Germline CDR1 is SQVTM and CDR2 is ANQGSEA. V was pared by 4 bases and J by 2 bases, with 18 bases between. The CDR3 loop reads CSVVIGPGLTYEQYF. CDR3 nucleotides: TGCAGCGTTGTTATCGGGCCGGGACTTACCTACGAGCAGTACTTC.

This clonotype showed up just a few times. Here the CDR3 DNA reads TGTGCCAGCAGCTTAGGGGGACTTCAAGAGCAGTTCTTC. Its protein product is CASSLGGLQEQFF. The V call is TRBV7-2, the J call TRBJ2-1; possible D gene TRBD2, 6 bases. The CDR3 extends over 13 amino acids. Trimming left V 1 base short and J 10 bases short, with 11 bases between. Germline V gene data show CDR1 as SGHTA and CDR2 as FQGNSA.

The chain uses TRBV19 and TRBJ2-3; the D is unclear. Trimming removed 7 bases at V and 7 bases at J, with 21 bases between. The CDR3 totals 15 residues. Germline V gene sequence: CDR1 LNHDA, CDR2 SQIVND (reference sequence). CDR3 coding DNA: TGTGCCAGTACTCTAGACGGCCTCGGAAGATATACGCAGTATTTT. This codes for CASTLDGLGRYTQYF. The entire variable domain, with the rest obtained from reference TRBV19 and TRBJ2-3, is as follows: DGGITQSPKYLFRKEGQNVTLSCEQNLNHDAMYWYRQDPGQGLRLIYYSQIVNDFQKGDIAEGYSVSREKKESFPLTVTSAQKNPTAFYLCASTLDGLGRYTQYFGPGTRLTVL.

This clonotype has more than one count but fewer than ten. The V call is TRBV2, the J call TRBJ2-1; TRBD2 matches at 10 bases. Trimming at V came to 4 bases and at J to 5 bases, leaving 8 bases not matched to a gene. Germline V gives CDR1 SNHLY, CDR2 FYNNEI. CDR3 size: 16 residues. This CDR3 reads CASSVLAGEVHNEQFF. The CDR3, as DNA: TGTGCCAGCAGTGTCCTAGCGGGAGAGGTTCACAATGAGCAGTTCTTC.

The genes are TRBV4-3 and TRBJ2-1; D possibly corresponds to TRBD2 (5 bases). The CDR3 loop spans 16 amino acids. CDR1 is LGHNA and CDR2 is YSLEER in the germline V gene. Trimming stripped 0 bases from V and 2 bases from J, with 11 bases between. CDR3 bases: TGCGCCAGCAGCCAAGATTCAGCGGTGCCCTACAATGAGCAGTTCTTC. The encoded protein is CASSQDSAVPYNEQFF.

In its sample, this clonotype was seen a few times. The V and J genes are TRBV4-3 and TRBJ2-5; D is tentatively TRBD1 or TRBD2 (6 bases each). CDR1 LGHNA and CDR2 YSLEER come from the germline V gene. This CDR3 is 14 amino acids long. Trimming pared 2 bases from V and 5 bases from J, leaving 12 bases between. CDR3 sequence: CASSQRTGAETQYF. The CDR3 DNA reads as TGCGCCAGCAGCCAACGCACGGGGGCGGAGACCCAGTACTTC.

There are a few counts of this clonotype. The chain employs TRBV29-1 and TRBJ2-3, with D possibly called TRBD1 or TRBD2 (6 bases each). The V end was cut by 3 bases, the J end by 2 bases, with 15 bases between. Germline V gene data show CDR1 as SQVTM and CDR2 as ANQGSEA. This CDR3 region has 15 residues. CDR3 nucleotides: TGCAGCGTTGAGGGGGGCGAGTGGCCCACAGATACGCAGTATTTT. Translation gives CSVEGGEWPTDTQYF.

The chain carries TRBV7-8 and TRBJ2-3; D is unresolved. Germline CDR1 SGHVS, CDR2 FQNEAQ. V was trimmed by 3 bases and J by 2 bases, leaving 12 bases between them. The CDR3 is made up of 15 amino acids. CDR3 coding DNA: TGTGCCAGCAGCTTCGATGATGGTTCCACAGATACGCAGTATTTT. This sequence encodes CASSFDDGSTDTQYF. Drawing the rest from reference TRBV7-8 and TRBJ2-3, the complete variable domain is GAGVSQSPRYKVAKRGQDVALRCDPISGHVSLFWYQQALGQGPEFLTYFQNEAQLDKSGLPSDRFFAERPEGSVSTLKIQRTQQEDSAVYLCASSFDDGSTDTQYFGPGTRLTVL.

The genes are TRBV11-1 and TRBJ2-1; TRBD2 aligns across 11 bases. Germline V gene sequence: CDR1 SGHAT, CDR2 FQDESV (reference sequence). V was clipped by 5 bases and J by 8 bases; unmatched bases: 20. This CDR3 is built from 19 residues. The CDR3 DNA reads TGTGCCAGCAGCACGACCACTAGCGGGAGAGGACATCCGACGGATGAGCAGTTCTTC. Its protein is CASSTTTSGRGHPTDEQFF.

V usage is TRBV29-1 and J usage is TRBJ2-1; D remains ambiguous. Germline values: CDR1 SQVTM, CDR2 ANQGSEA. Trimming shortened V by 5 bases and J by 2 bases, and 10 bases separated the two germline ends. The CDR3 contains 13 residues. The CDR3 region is CSVRVEAYNEQFF. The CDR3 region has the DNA TGCAGCGTTCGGGTAGAGGCCTACAATGAGCAGTTCTTC.

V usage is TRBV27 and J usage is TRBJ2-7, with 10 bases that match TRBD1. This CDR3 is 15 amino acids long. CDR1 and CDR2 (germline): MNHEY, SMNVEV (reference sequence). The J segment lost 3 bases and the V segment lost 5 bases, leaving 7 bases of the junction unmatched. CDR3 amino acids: CASSHRGTGVYEQYF. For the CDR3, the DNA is TGTGCCAGCAGTCACCGGGGGACAGGGGTCTACGAGCAGTACTTC.

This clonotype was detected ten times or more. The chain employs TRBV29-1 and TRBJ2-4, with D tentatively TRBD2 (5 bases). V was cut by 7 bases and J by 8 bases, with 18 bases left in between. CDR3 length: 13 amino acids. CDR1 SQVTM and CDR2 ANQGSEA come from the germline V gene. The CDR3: CSGRIGELHIQYF. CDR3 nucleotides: TGCAGCGGGCGGATCGGGGAATTACACATTCAGTACTTC.

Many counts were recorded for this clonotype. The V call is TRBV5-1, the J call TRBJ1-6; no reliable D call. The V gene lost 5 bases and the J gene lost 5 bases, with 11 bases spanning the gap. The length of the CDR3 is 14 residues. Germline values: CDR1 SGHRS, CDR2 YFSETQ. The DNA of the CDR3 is TGCGCCAGCAGGGACGGAAGGGATAATTCACCCCTCCACTTT. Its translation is CASRDGRDNSPLHF.

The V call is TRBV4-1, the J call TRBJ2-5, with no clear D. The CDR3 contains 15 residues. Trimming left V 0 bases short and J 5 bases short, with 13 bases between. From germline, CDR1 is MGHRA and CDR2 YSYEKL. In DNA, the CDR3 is TGCGCCAGCAGCCAAGAGATTAGCTCCGGGGAGACCCAGTACTTC. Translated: CASSQEISSGETQYF.

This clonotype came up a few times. The CDR3 DNA follows: TGCGCCAGCAGCTCCGGACAGCTTAGCTCCTATAATTCACCCCTCCACTTT. Protein product: CASSSGQLSSYNSPLHF. The chain couples TRBV5-1 to TRBJ1-6, with a weak D call TRBD1 (6 bases). Germline V CDR1 and CDR2: SGHRS, YFSETQ. This CDR3 is built from 17 residues. Trimming took off 3 bases at V and 0 bases at J, with 13 bases between the two ends. Supplemented by reference TRBV5-1 and TRBJ1-6, the full variable domain reads KAGVTQTPRYLIKTRGQQVTLSCSPISGHRSVSWYQQTPGQGLQFLFEYFSETQRNKGNFPGRFSGRQFSNSRSEMNVSTLELGDSALYLCASSSGQLSSYNSPLHFGNGTRLTVT.

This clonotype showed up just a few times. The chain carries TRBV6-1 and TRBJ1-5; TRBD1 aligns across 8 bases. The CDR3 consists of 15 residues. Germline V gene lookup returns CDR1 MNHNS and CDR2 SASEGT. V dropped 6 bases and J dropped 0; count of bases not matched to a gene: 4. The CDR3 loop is CASRIQGDSNQPQHF. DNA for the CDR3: TGTGCCAGCAGAATACAGGGGGATAGCAATCAGCCCCAGCATTTT.

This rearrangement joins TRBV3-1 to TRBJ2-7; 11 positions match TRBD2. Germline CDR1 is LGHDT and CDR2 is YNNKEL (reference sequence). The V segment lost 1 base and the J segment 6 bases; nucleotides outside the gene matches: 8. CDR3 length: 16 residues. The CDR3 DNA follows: TGTGCCAGCAGCCAAGCGGGGGGACTAGCGGTCTCCGAGCAGTACTTC. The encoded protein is CASSQAGGLAVSEQYF.

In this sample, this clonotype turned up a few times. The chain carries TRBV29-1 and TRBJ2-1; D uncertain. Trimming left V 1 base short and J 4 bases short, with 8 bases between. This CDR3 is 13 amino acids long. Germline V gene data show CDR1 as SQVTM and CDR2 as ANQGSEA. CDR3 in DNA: TGCAGCGTTGAAGTCTCAAATTACAATGAGCAGTTCTTC. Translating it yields CSVEVSNYNEQFF.

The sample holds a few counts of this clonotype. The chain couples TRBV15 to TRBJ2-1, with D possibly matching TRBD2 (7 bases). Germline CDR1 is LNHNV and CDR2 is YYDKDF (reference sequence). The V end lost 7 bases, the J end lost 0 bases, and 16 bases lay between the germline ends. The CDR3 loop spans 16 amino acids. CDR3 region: CATMGGGRSSYNEQFF. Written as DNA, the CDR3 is TGTGCCACCATGGGGGGCGGGAGAAGCTCCTACAATGAGCAGTTCTTC.

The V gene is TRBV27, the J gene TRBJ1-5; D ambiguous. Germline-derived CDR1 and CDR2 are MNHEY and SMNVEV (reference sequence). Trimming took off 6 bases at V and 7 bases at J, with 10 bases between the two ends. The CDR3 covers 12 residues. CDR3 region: CASSPTAQPQHF. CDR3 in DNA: TGTGCCAGCAGCCCCACAGCACAGCCCCAGCATTTT.

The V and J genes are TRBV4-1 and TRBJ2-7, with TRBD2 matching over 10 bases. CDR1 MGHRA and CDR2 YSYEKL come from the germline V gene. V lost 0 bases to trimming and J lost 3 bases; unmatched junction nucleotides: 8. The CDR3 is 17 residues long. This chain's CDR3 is CASSQDFSGRQDYEQYF. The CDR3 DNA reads TGCGCCAGCAGCCAAGATTTTAGCGGGAGGCAAGACTACGAGCAGTACTTC.

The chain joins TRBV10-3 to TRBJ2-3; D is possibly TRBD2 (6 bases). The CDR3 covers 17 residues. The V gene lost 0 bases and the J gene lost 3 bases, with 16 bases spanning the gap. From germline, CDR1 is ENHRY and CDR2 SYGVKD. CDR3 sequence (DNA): TGTGCCATCAGTGAGTCATACTACCTAGCGAGAACAGATACGCAGTATTTT. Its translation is CAISESYYLARTDTQYF.